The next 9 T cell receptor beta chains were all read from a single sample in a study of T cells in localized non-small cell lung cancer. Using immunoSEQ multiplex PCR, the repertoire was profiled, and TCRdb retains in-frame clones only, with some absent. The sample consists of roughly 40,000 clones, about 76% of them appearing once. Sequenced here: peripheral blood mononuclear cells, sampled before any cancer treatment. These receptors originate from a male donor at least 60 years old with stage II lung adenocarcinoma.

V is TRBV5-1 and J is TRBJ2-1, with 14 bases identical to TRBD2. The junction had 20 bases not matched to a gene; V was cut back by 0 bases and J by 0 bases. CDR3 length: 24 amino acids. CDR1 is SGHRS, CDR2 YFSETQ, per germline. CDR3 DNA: TGCGCCAGCAGCTTGGAATCAGCAAGCGGACTAGCGGGAGGCTACCAGAGCTCCTACAATGAGCAGTTCTTC. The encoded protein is CASSLESASGLAGGYQSSYNEQFF. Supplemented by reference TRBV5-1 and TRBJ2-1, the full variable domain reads KAGVTQTPRYLIKTRGQQVTLSCSPISGHRSVSWYQQTPGQGLQFLFEYFSETQRNKGNFPGRFSGRQFSNSRSEMNVSTLELGDSALYLCASSLESASGLAGGYQSSYNEQFFGPGTRLTVL.

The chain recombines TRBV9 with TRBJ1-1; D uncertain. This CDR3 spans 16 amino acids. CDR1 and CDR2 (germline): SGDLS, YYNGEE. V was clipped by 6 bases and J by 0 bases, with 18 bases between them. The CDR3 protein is CASTPRFGTLNTEAFF. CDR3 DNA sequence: TGTGCCAGCACCCCGAGGTTTGGAACCTTGAACACTGAAGCTTTCTTT.

CDR3 sequence (DNA): TGTGCCAGCAGCCCCTCTGGGGCAGGTATGGAGACCCAGTACTTC. This encodes CASSPSGAGMETQYF. J is TRBJ2-5 and V is TRBV7-9; TRBD1 might be the D (5 bases). The germline V gene has CDR1 SEHNR and CDR2 FQNEAQ (reference sequence). This CDR3 is built from 15 residues. V dropped 5 bases and J dropped 5 bases, with 18 bases sitting between them.

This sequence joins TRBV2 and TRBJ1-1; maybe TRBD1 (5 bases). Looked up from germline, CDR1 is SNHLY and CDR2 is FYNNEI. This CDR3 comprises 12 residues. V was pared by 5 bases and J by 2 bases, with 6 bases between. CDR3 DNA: TGTGCCAGCAGTCAGGGAAACACTGAAGCTTTCTTT. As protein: CASSQGNTEAFF.

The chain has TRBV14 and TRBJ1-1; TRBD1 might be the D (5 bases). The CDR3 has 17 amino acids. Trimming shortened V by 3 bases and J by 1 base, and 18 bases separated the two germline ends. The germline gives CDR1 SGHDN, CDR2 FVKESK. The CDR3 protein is CASSQASWGIGNTEAFF. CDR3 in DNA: TGTGCCAGCAGCCAGGCCTCTTGGGGGATAGGGAACACTGAAGCTTTCTTT.

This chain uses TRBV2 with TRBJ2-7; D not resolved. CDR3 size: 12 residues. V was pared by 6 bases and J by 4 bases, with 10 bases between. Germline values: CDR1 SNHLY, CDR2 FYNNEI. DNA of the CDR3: TGTGCCAGCAGGGTGGGCCAATACGAGCAGTACTTC. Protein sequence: CASRVGQYEQYF.

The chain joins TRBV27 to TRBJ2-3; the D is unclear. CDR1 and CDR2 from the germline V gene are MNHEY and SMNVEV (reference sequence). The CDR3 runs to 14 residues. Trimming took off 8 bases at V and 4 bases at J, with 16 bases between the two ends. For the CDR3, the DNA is TGTGCCAGCGGTCTTGGCAGTGGCGCAGATACGCAGTATTTT. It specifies CASGLGSGADTQYF.

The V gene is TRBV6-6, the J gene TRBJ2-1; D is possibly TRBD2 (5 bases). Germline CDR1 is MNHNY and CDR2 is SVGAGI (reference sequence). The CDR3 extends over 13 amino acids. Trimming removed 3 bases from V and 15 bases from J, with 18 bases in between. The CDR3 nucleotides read TGTGCCAGCAGTTATTCTTTTTTGGACTCCGCGTTCTTC. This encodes CASSYSFLDSAFF.

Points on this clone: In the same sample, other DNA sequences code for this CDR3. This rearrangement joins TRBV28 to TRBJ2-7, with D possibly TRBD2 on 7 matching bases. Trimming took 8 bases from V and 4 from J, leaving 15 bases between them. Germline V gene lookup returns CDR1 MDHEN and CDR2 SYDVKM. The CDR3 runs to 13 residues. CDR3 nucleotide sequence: TGTGCCAGCCGCACGGGGGGCCGGTACGAGCAGTACTTC. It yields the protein CASRTGGRYEQYF. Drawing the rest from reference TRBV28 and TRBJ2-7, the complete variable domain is DVKVTQSSRYLVKRTGEKVFLECVQDMDHENMFWYRQDPGLGLRLIYFSYDVKMKEKGDIPEGYSVSREKKERFSLILESASTNQTSMYLCASRTGGRYEQYFGPGTRLTVT.